The next 9 T cell receptor beta chains were all read from a single sample in a study of identical twins. TCRdb recomputed calls from the 5' RACE reads with MiXCR, one row per CDR3 protein. Here the sample spans approximately 700,000 distinct CDR3 sequences, 15% to 20% being singletons. A further study also used this sample, focusing on T cells expressing NK-cell markers.

Sample: PBMCs. These receptors came from a woman under 30 in good health.

The sample holds many counts of this clonotype. V gene TRBV7-9 combines with J gene TRBJ1-1; 9 nucleotides align to TRBD1. The germline CDR1 and CDR2 sequences are SEHNR and FQNEAQ (reference sequence). This CDR3 is 14 amino acids long. J gave up 3 bases and V 7 bases, and 6 bases lay outside the gene matches. CDR3: CASIATGGHTEAFF. The CDR3 region has the DNA TGTGCCAGCATCGCCACAGGGGGCCACACTGAAGCTTTCTTT.

The V call is TRBV20-1, the J call TRBJ2-7, with D maybe TRBD2 (5 bases). Trimming shortened V by 1 base and J by 6 bases, and 13 bases separated the two germline ends. There are 13 residues in the CDR3. Germline CDR1 is DFQATT and CDR2 is SNEGSKA (reference sequence). CDR3 nucleotide sequence: TGCAGTGCTAGAGCCCTAAGTCGGGGCGAGCAGTACTTC. Translating gives CSARALSRGEQYF.

In this sample, this clonotype turned up a few times. The gene calls are TRBV18 and TRBJ2-5; TRBD1 agrees at 10 bases. Germline V gives CDR1 KGHSH, CDR2 LQKENI. The CDR3 is made up of 16 amino acids. J gave up 5 bases and V 3 bases, and 9 bases lay outside the gene matches. The CDR3 coding sequence is TGTGCCAGCTCACCCCCCGGGACAGGGGCATCTGAGACCCAGTACTTC. It yields the protein CASSPPGTGASETQYF. Using reference TRBV18 and TRBJ2-5 for the parts outside the CDR3, the full variable domain is NAGVMQNPRHLVRRRGQEARLRCSPMKGHSHVYWYRQLPEEGLKFMVYLQKENIIDESGMPKERFSAEFPKEGPSILRIQQVVRGDSAAYFCASSPPGTGASETQYFGPGTRLLVL.

This clonotype has just a few counts. This sequence joins TRBV20-1 and TRBJ2-7; 8 bases fit TRBD1. The CDR3 runs 14 residues. With 6 bases clipped from V and 4 bases from J, the junction kept 11 bases outside the gene matches. Germline values: CDR1 DFQATT, CDR2 SNEGSKA (reference sequence). The CDR3 reads CSALTDRAIYEQYF. CDR3 sequence (DNA): TGCAGTGCCCTCACGGACAGGGCCATTTACGAGCAGTACTTC.

This clonotype was seen a few times. The gene calls are TRBV6-1 and TRBJ2-2, with D possibly matching TRBD1 (6 bases). This CDR3 has 14 residues. Germline V gives CDR1 MNHNS, CDR2 SASEGT. V lost 5 bases to trimming and J lost 7 bases, with 14 bases between them. The DNA for the CDR3 is TGTGCCAGCAGTCCCGGGACAAGGATCGGGGAGCTGTTTTTT. Its translation: CASSPGTRIGELFF.

The chain links TRBV12-3 or TRBV12-4 to TRBJ2-7, with 10 bases fitting TRBD2. The CDR3 spans 13 residues. With V trimmed by 5 bases and J by 2 bases, 0 bases remained unmatched. CDR3 DNA sequence: TGTGCCAGCAGTAGCGGGAGGGCCTACGAGCAGTACTTC. Protein: CASSSGRAYEQYF.

This clonotype was seen only a few times. V gene TRBV20-1 combines with J gene TRBJ1-1; D possibly corresponds to TRBD1 (5 bases). The V end lost 5 bases, the J end lost 3 bases, and 13 bases lay between the germline ends. The CDR3 contains 13 residues. Germline V lookup: CDR1 DFQATT, CDR2 SNEGSKA (reference sequence). CDR3 bases: TGCAGTGCTTTCCGCAGGGCTGACACTGAAGCTTTCTTT. As protein: CSAFRRADTEAFF.

This clonotype came up many times. CDR3 region: CASSADRDPYNEQFF. CDR3 sequence (DNA): TGTGCCAGCAGTGCTGACAGGGACCCCTACAATGAGCAGTTCTTC. J is TRBJ2-1 and V is TRBV6-1; 7 bases agree with TRBD1. The CDR3 runs 15 residues. Germline values: CDR1 MNHNS, CDR2 SASEGT. The junction had 5 bases not matched to a gene; V was cut back by 4 bases and J by 2 bases.

The chain joins TRBV11-2 to TRBJ2-3, with 12 bases lining up with TRBD2. V was pared by 6 bases and J by 0 bases, with 7 bases of the junction left unmatched. Germline CDR1 and CDR2: SGHAT and FQNNGV. This CDR3 region has 17 residues. Here the CDR3 reads CASRPPGTSGSTDTQYF. The CDR3 nucleotides read TGTGCCAGCAGACCACCTGGGACTAGCGGGAGCACAGATACGCAGTATTTT.